This T cell receptor beta chain appears in the sequencing data of a study of OX40 agonist ivuxolimab in advanced cancers. Study summary: The study gave patients intravenous ivuxolimab at 0.01 to 10 mg/kg every 2 weeks. Points from the study as a whole: No determination was made of the antigen specificity of the expanded peripheral T cells.

Germline V lookup: CDR1 SGHDT, CDR2 YYEEEE. CDR3 length equals 15 residues. J was trimmed by 6 bases and V by 0 bases; bases with no gene match: 4. Note on this clone: Its cognate antigen is unknown.

TCRdb's table, derived via immunoSEQ multiplex PCR, lists solely in-frame clones and lacks some. Among approximately 77,000 clones listed, more than 80% were seen once. The cohort excluded patients with autoimmune disease history or systemic immunosuppression. The sequencing here drew on CD4+ or CD8+ T cells sorted from blood, taken in a trial of the OX40 agonist ivuxolimab. This clonotype originated in an adult with an advanced solid tumor such as melanoma, head and neck, liver or kidney cancer. This chain joins TRBV5-6 and TRBJ1-4; 8 bases are a match to TRBD1. The CDR3 region is CASSLVGQEDEKLFF. CDR3 sequence (DNA): TGTGCCAGCAGCTTGGTGGGACAGGAAGATGAAAAACTGTTTTTT.